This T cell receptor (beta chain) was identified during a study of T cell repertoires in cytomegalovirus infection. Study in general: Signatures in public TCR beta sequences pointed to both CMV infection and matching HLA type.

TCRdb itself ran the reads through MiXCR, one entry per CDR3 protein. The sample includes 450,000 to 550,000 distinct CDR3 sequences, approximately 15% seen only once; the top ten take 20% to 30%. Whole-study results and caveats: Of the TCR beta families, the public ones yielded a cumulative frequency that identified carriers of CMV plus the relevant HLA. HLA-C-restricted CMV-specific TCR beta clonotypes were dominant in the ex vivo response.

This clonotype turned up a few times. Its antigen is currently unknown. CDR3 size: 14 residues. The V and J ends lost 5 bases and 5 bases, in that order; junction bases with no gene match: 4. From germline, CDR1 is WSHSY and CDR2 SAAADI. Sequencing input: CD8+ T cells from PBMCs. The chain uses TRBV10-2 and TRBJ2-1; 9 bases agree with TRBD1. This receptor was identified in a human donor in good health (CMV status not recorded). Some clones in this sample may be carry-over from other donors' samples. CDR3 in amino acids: CASSWDRVDNEQFF. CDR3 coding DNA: TGCGCCAGCAGTTGGGACAGGGTTGACAATGAGCAGTTCTTC.